These 12 T cell receptor beta chains were sequenced from one sample in a study of shared clonotypes between healthy human individuals. The protocol was immunoSEQ multiplex PCR, while the TCRdb copy is restricted to in-frame clones and leaves out a portion. The sample lists millions of clones; 90% to 95% were seen once. The specimen sequenced was naive CD4+ T cells sorted from blood. Subset indicated: CD45RA+ positively selected. The receptors originated from a man between 18 and 35 years old in good health.

About this clone: Other DNA variants within this sample encode the same CDR3. The rearrangement joins TRBV4-1 to TRBJ1-2, with D possibly TRBD1 on 5 matching bases. Germline V CDR1 and CDR2: MGHRA, YSYEKL. There are 14 residues in the CDR3. With 0 bases removed from V and 2 bases from J, the gap between germline ends came to 7 bases. CDR3 loop: CASSQDGGNYGYTF. The CDR3 nucleotides read TGCGCCAGCAGCCAAGATGGGGGGAACTATGGCTACACCTTC.

V usage is TRBV6-6 and J usage is TRBJ2-7, with unresolved D. Trimming removed 2 bases at V and 2 bases at J, with 7 bases between. The CDR3 contains 13 residues. In germline, CDR1 is MNHNY, CDR2 SVGAGI (reference sequence). This CDR3 reads CASSYGEAYEQYF. The CDR3 DNA follows: TGTGCCAGCAGTTACGGAGAGGCCTACGAGCAGTACTTC.

In regard to this clone: This sample includes further DNA sequences coding for the same CDR3. This chain's CDR3 is CASSPPTDTQYF. The DNA of the CDR3 is TGCGCCAGCAGCCCCCCGACGGATACGCAGTATTTT. This chain joins TRBV5-1 and TRBJ2-3, with D unclear. Germline CDR1 SGHRS, CDR2 YFSETQ. The CDR3 contains 12 residues. Trimming removed 4 bases at V and 6 bases at J, with 9 bases between.

This clone was recorded only once. An end of the junction differs from the germline gene, which may be a read error. The V call is TRBV7-7, the J call TRBJ2-1; D gene unclear. This CDR3 spans 15 amino acids. Germline V gene lookup returns CDR1 SSHAT and CDR2 FNYEAQ (reference sequence). CDR3 region: CASSVLPSSYNEQFF. The CDR3 region has the DNA TGTGCTAGCAGCGTACTACCGAGCTCCTACAATGAGCAGTTCTTC.

J is TRBJ1-2 and V is TRBV5-4, with D perhaps matching TRBD1 (6 bases). The ends were cut back, 2 bases at V and 4 bases at J, with 12 bases in the middle. The V gene's germline CDR1 is SGHNT and CDR2 YYREEE (reference sequence). CDR3 size: 14 residues. For the CDR3, the DNA is TGTGCCAGCAGCTTTCCGGGACAAATCTATGGCTACACCTTC. Its translation: CASSFPGQIYGYTF.

The genes are TRBV11-3 and TRBJ2-1; no clear D gene. Germline V gene sequence: CDR1 SGHNT, CDR2 YENEEA. The CDR3 loop spans 13 amino acids. V was clipped by 1 base and J by 10 bases, with 11 bases between them. CDR3 in amino acids: CASSLGVRAEQFF. In nucleotides, the CDR3 is TGTGCCAGCAGCTTAGGGGTTCGGGCAGAGCAGTTCTTC.

The chain links TRBV5-1 to TRBJ2-5; D might be TRBD1 (8 bases). Trimming removed 4 bases at V and 5 bases at J, with 15 bases between. The CDR3 has 14 amino acids. Germline V gene sequence: CDR1 SGHRS, CDR2 YFSETQ. The CDR3 DNA follows: TGCGCCAGCAGCGCAACAGGGGGGGAGGAGACCCAGTACTTC. Its protein product is CASSATGGEETQYF.

The chain links TRBV13 to TRBJ1-6, with D possibly TRBD1 on 5 matching bases. V was clipped by 6 bases and J by 4 bases, with 19 bases between them. Germline-derived CDR1 and CDR2 are PRHDT and FYEKMQ (reference sequence). The CDR3 is made up of 17 amino acids. CDR3 sequence: CASRFYSRADYNSPLHF. CDR3 bases: TGTGCCAGCAGATTCTATAGCAGGGCCGATTATAATTCACCCCTCCACTTT.

The chain links TRBV5-1 to TRBJ1-4, with D maybe TRBD1 (5 bases). CDR1 is SGHRS, CDR2 YFSETQ, per germline. The V and J ends lost 2 bases and 7 bases respectively, with 15 bases between them. The CDR3 totals 15 residues. The CDR3 bases are TGCGCCAGCAGCTTTGAAGGGGAAGGAGGTGAAAAACTGTTTTTT. Protein product: CASSFEGEGGEKLFF.

The V and J genes are TRBV6-1 and TRBJ2-2; D is undetermined. The CDR3 contains 12 residues. Germline V gene data show CDR1 as MNHNS and CDR2 as SASEGT. V was shortened by 6 bases and J by 7 bases, with 9 bases between the two germline ends. In DNA, the CDR3 is TGTGCCAGCAGCGTTTATGGCGGGGAGCTGTTTTTT. This sequence encodes CASSVYGGELFF.

This chain links TRBV19 with TRBJ2-3; TRBD1 matches 12 bases. Germline loops: CDR1 LNHDA, CDR2 SQIVND (reference sequence). CDR3 length: 15 amino acids. J lost 9 bases, V lost 7 bases, and 11 bases had no gene match. The CDR3 region is CASTPQGTGGETQYF. The CDR3 DNA reads TGTGCCAGTACCCCCCAAGGGACAGGGGGCGAGACGCAGTATTTT. Drawing the rest from reference TRBV19 and TRBJ2-3, the complete variable domain is DGGITQSPKYLFRKEGQNVTLSCEQNLNHDAMYWYRQDPGQGLRLIYYSQIVNDFQKGDIAEGYSVSREKKESFPLTVTSAQKNPTAFYLCASTPQGTGGETQYFGPGTRLTVL.

J is TRBJ2-3 and V is TRBV6-5; 8 nucleotides line up with TRBD1. The junction had 9 bases not matched to a gene; V was cut back by 6 bases and J by 4 bases. Germline V lookup: CDR1 MNHEY, CDR2 SVGAGI. The CDR3 consists of 15 residues. The CDR3 region has the DNA TGTGCCAGCAGCCATAGGGACAGGAGCTCAGATACGCAGTATTTT. Translation gives CASSHRDRSSDTQYF.